This paragraph reports one T cell receptor (beta chain). PCR involved 60 Vbeta and 13 Jbeta primers. The protocol was immunoSEQ multiplex PCR, while the TCRdb copy is restricted to in-frame clones and leaves out a portion. Here the sample spans 60,000 or so clones, over 75% being singletons. These data originate in a study of cytomegalovirus exposure and HLA in healthy donors. The receptor was derived from a female donor in good health and CMV-seronegative. The sample consisted of PBMCs.

Written as DNA, the CDR3 is TGCGCCAGCAGCCTACTAGCGGGTGGTGACGAGCAGTACTTC. It codes for CASSLLAGGDEQYF. The rearrangement uses TRBV5-1 and TRBJ2-5; 9 positions match TRBD2. The J call may be in error: the DNA end matches TRBJ2-7 better. The CDR3 spans 14 residues. CDR1 and CDR2 from the germline V gene are SGHRS and YFSETQ.